This T cell receptor (beta chain) was sequenced for a study of T-cell memory formation after mild COVID-19. Across the whole study: TCR clusters were mostly confined to one donor each. Study observations and caveats: Clones which contracted sat mainly in CM and EM if CD4+, and in EMRA if CD8+.

In this sample, this clonotype turned up a few times. Its specificity is unknown. TCRdb ran MiXCR on the 5' RACE reads and lists one entry per CDR3 protein. In the table there are some 150,000 distinct CDR3 sequences, roughly 6.3% of which are singletons. Sequencing input: PBMCs or a T cell subset sorted from them (not recorded which). This TCR was sampled from an adult woman who had mild COVID-19 (a few samples of this study predate the infection). Cell type and time point are not known.

The CDR3 region is CASTEGDRGPAYNSPLHF. CDR3 bases: TGTGCCAGCACCGAAGGGGACAGGGGCCCTGCTTATAATTCACCCCTCCACTTT. The V and J genes are TRBV6-4 and TRBJ1-6; TRBD1 aligns across 10 bases. The germline V gene encodes CDR1 MRHNA and CDR2 SNTAGT. CDR3 length: 18 residues. J was trimmed by 4 bases and V by 7 bases; bases with no gene match: 13.